What follows are 22 T cell receptor beta chains derived from one specimen sequenced in a study of persistence of HIV-infected CD4 T cells (dated by TCRdb to the early 2020s). The immunoSEQ hsTCRB assay version 4, run in survey mode, was used to sequence TCRbeta repertoires from genomic DNA. The immuneACCESS repertoire file appears here via TCRdb, limited to in-frame rearrangements. These files lack a portion of the clones; in checked studies, under half of the deficit traces to unresolved V genes, and the cause of the others is not known. Recorded for this sample are fewer than 6,500 clones; roughly 70% of them occurred a single time. 40% of the sample goes to the ten largest clones. Their cognate antigens are unknown. The sample's treatment or condition label, in plain terms: suppressive antiretroviral therapy. Lysates of CMV-infected fibroblasts at around 9.7 ug/mL were used to stimulate the cells. Responding CD4+ T cells were sorted on the basis of upregulation of both CD40 ligand and CD69.

This specimen was CD4+ T cells sorted from PBMCs after 18-hour stimulation, taken from a patient who received antiretroviral therapy. The intended sense of this specimen's cell subset or site label: CD40L+CD69+ CD4 T cells responding to CMV lysate. Receptors were obtained from an adult man with HIV who was CMV-seropositive.

The gene calls are TRBV4-3 and TRBJ2-1, with 11 bases lining up with TRBD1. The germline CDR1 and CDR2 sequences are LGHNA and YSLEER. CDR3 length equals 17 residues. With V trimmed by 1 base and J by 6 bases, 8 bases remained unmatched. CDR3 sequence reads: CASSQVGPGQGGNEQFF. CDR3 nucleotide sequence: TGCGCCAGCAGCCAAGTGGGGCCGGGACAGGGGGGCAATGAGCAGTTCTTC.

The V gene is TRBV28, the J gene TRBJ2-3; 9 bases are a match to TRBD1. Germline V CDR1 and CDR2: MDHEN, SYDVKM. V lost 8 bases and J lost 0; bases outside the gene matches: 3. This CDR3 has 14 amino acids. In nucleotides, the CDR3 is TGTGCCAGCTCACAGGGGGCTAGCACAGATACGCAGTATTTT. This sequence encodes CASSQGASTDTQYF.

This clone has only one observation. V gene TRBV7-2 combines with J gene TRBJ2-1, with 14 bases identical to TRBD2. V was pared by 6 bases and J by 8 bases, with 9 bases of the junction left unmatched. The CDR3 totals 16 residues. CDR1 is SGHTA, CDR2 FQGNSA, per germline. The CDR3 DNA follows: TGTGCCAGCAGTATACAGACTAGCGGGGGGGCATATGAGCAGTTCTTC. This encodes CASSIQTSGGAYEQFF.

The sample holds a few counts of this clone. The J gene is TRBJ1-3, the V gene TRBV30; 9 positions agree with TRBD1. V dropped 1 base and J dropped 7; count of bases not matched to a gene: 5. The V gene's germline CDR1 is GTSNPN and CDR2 SVGIG (reference sequence). The CDR3 runs 14 residues. The DNA of the CDR3 is TGTGCCTGGAGTGCGGGACAGGGAGGGAACACCATATATTTT. This encodes CAWSAGQGGNTIYF.

This chain joins TRBV20-1 and TRBJ2-1, with TRBD2 matching over 7 bases. The CDR3 has 16 amino acids. Germline CDR1 DFQATT, CDR2 SNEGSKA (reference sequence). The J segment lost 2 bases and the V segment lost 3 bases, leaving 10 bases of the junction unmatched. The CDR3 spells CSASPPAGLTYNEQFF. The CDR3 bases are TGCAGTGCTAGTCCCCCAGCGGGGCTCACCTACAATGAGCAGTTCTTC.

The chain employs TRBV5-4 and TRBJ2-7, with TRBD2 matching over 13 bases. This CDR3 has 18 amino acids. V trimming: 3 bases; J trimming: 6 bases; junction bases outside the gene matches: 15. CDR1 is SGHNT and CDR2 is YYREEE in the germline V gene (reference sequence). This CDR3 is CASSYRLAGGHTFTEQYF. The CDR3 DNA sequence: TGTGCCAGCAGCTATCGACTAGCGGGGGGCCATACCTTTACCGAGCAGTACTTC.

The chain is built from TRBV7-6 and TRBJ1-1; unclear D gene. The CDR3 length is 14 residues. Germline CDR1 and CDR2: SGHVS and FNYEAQ. Deletions cut 2 bases from V and 1 base from J, with 8 bases between. CDR3 loop: CASSLSGPNTEAFF. The CDR3 DNA is TGTGCCAGCAGCTTAAGCGGACCGAACACTGAAGCTTTCTTT.

This sequence joins TRBV7-2 and TRBJ2-3; D gene uncertain. The V end lost 5 bases, the J end lost 4 bases, and 7 bases lay between the germline ends. The CDR3 has 12 amino acids. Germline V gene data show CDR1 as SGHTA and CDR2 as FQGNSA. CDR3 loop: CASSPPADTQYF. CDR3 DNA sequence: TGTGCCAGCAGCCCTCCCGCAGATACGCAGTATTTT.

The rearrangement links TRBV6-5 to TRBJ2-2; D gene uncertain. Trimming pared 6 bases from V and 4 bases from J, leaving 9 bases between. The CDR3 extends over 13 amino acids. CDR1 is MNHEY and CDR2 is SVGAGI in the germline V gene. CDR3 nucleotides: TGTGCCAGCAGGCCTTGGCCCACCGGGGAGCTGTTTTTT. Translating it yields CASRPWPTGELFF.

V gene TRBV3-1 (or the pseudogene TRBV3-2) combines with J gene TRBJ2-5; D gene uncertain. This CDR3 spans 14 amino acids. The germline gives CDR1 LGHDT, CDR2 YNNKEL (reference sequence). The V end was cut by 2 bases, the J end by 2 bases, with 9 bases between. Written as DNA, the CDR3 is TGTGCCAGCAGCCAAAGGGTCCAGCAAGAGACCCAGTACTTC. It specifies CASSQRVQQETQYF.

The chain links TRBV19 to TRBJ2-5; D is ambiguous. CDR1 is LNHDA and CDR2 is SQIVND in the germline V gene (reference sequence). The CDR3 consists of 14 residues. With 6 bases removed from V and 1 base from J, the gap between germline ends came to 12 bases. The CDR3 protein is CASRGSSAQETQYF. DNA for the CDR3: TGTGCCAGTAGGGGCTCCTCCGCCCAAGAGACCCAGTACTTC. Complete variable domain (other parts from reference TRBV19 and TRBJ2-5): DGGITQSPKYLFRKEGQNVTLSCEQNLNHDAMYWYRQDPGQGLRLIYYSQIVNDFQKGDIAEGYSVSREKKESFPLTVTSAQKNPTAFYLCASRGSSAQETQYFGPGTRLLVL.

This clone was seen just once. This chain links TRBV6-2 or TRBV6-3 with TRBJ1-5; 8 nucleotides align to TRBD1. The CDR3 covers 14 residues. V dropped 4 bases and J dropped 4; count of bases not matched to a gene: 3. Germline-derived CDR1 and CDR2 are MNHEY and SVGEGT. CDR3 sequence (DNA): TGTGCCAGCAGTTCGACAGGGGAGAATCAGCCCCAGCATTTT. Encoded protein: CASSSTGENQPQHF.

The chain has TRBV5-8 and TRBJ2-3; D is perhaps TRBD1 or TRBD2 (5 bases each). The V gene's germline CDR1 is SGHTS and CDR2 YDEGEE. The CDR3 sequence is 15 residues long. Trimming removed 0 bases from V and 4 bases from J, with 12 bases in between. The CDR3 DNA reads TGTGCCAGCAGCTTGGACCGAGGGGTCGCAGATACGCAGTATTTT. Its translation is CASSLDRGVADTQYF.

There are a few counts of this clone. This chain links TRBV10-1 with TRBJ2-3, with 8 bases that match TRBD2. Per germline, CDR1 WNHNN and CDR2 SYGVQD (reference sequence). Trimming cost V 0 bases and J 2 bases; bases outside gene matches: 4. The CDR3 runs to 16 residues. The CDR3 region is CASSESGGGSTDTQYF. The CDR3 DNA follows: TGCGCCAGCAGTGAGTCAGGCGGGGGGTCCACAGATACGCAGTATTTT.

This chain links TRBV29-1 with TRBJ1-4; 8 nucleotides agree with TRBD1. Germline-derived CDR1 and CDR2 are SQVTM and ANQGSEA. This CDR3 is built from 14 residues. The trim removed 7 bases at V and 4 bases at J, leaving 8 bases unmatched. The CDR3 sequence is CSAGDRTLNEKLFF. The CDR3 DNA reads TGCAGCGCCGGGGACAGGACCCTTAATGAAAAACTGTTTTTT. The full variable domain, in which reference TRBV29-1 and TRBJ1-4 provide the parts outside the CDR3, is SAVISQKPSRDICQRGTSLTIQCQVDSQVTMMFWYRQQPGQSLTLIATANQGSEATYESGFVIDKFPISRPNLTFSTLTVSNMSPEDSSIYLCSAGDRTLNEKLFFGSGTQLSVL.

The chain combines TRBV7-2 with TRBJ2-4; D not certain. V was pared by 3 bases and J by 0 bases, with 6 bases between. CDR1 and CDR2 from the germline V gene are SGHTA and FQGNSA. The CDR3 covers 14 residues. The CDR3 sequence is CASSLEPAKNIQYF. DNA of the CDR3: TGTGCCAGCAGCTTGGAGCCAGCCAAAAACATTCAGTACTTC.

This clone has a single count. V usage is TRBV5-8 and J usage is TRBJ2-5, with TRBD1 identical over 9 bases. The CDR3 has 16 amino acids. Germline values: CDR1 SGHTS, CDR2 YDEGEE. The ends lost 2 bases at V and 2 bases at J; junction bases unmatched: 7. The CDR3 protein is CASSLSGQGYQETQYF. CDR3 nucleotide sequence: TGTGCCAGCAGCTTATCGGGACAGGGCTATCAAGAGACCCAGTACTTC.

This clone was recorded once. The chain combines TRBV3-1 (or the pseudogene TRBV3-2) with TRBJ2-2; D might be TRBD2 (5 bases). Per the germline V gene, CDR1 is LGHDT and CDR2 is YNNKEL (reference sequence). The CDR3 contains 15 residues. Between the trimmed V and J ends, which lost 7 bases and 0 bases, there was a span of 12 bases. The chain's CDR3 is CASTTVGANTGELFF. CDR3 DNA sequence: TGTGCCAGCACCACGGTCGGGGCGAACACCGGGGAGCTGTTTTTT.

Comments on this clone: Sequence at one end of the junction differs from germline and may be a read error. This CDR3 reads CASIYSTTGGNTIYF. For the CDR3, the DNA is TGTGCCAGCATTTACTCGACCACCGGTGGAAACACCATATATTTT. The chain joins TRBV6-2 or TRBV6-3 to TRBJ1-3; D remains ambiguous. The CDR3 consists of 15 residues. Germline V gene sequence: CDR1 MNHEY, CDR2 SVGEGT.

This clone turned up a few times. This sequence joins TRBV7-8 and TRBJ2-7; 11 nucleotides match TRBD2. The germline CDR1 and CDR2 sequences are SGHVS and FQNEAQ. With V trimmed by 5 bases and J by 0 bases, 9 bases remained unmatched. The CDR3 spans 17 residues. The CDR3 loop is CASSRSTSGGSSYEQYF. In nucleotides, the CDR3 is TGTGCCAGCAGCCGCTCAACTAGCGGGGGAAGCTCCTACGAGCAGTACTTC.

The genes are TRBV7-9 and TRBJ1-6; D call uncertain. From germline, CDR1 is SEHNR and CDR2 FQNEAQ (reference sequence). Trimming stripped 2 bases from V and 0 bases from J, with 8 bases between. The length of the CDR3 is 16 residues. The DNA of the CDR3 is TGTGCCAGCAGCTTAAATCCCGGCTCCTATAATTCACCCCTCCACTTT. Residues: CASSLNPGSYNSPLHF.

Sample share makes this clone medium-sized. The J gene is TRBJ2-2, the V gene TRBV7-2, with D hard to call. Deletions cut 1 base from V and 8 bases from J, with 14 bases between. The CDR3 contains 15 residues. Germline V gene lookup returns CDR1 SGHTA and CDR2 FQGNSA. CDR3 DNA: TGTGCCAGCAGCTTAGGCCCAGGCAAATGGGGGGAGCTGTTTTTT. This gives the protein CASSLGPGKWGELFF.